Only a few counts were recorded for the clone carrying this TCR beta chain. Its target is unknown. The sample comes from a study of T cells after yellow fever vaccination. Study-level points and caveats: In FACS-sorted repertoires, abundant clonotypes from the bulk population could appear as contaminants. Detected again after the booster were most primary-vaccination clones, at approximately 96% CD4 and nearly 90% CD8.

For TCR, cDNA came from 5'RACE template switching, which added a universal primer site and UMIs. TCRdb called the 5' RACE reads again in MiXCR, with one record for every CDR3 protein. This sample yields 450,000 to 550,000 distinct CDR3 sequences, of which roughly a fifth are seen a single time; roughly an eighth belongs to the top ten. This CDR3 is 15 amino acids long. Germline assignment: CDR1 LGHDT and CDR2 YNNKEL (reference sequence). V shed 1 base and J shed 9 bases, with 16 bases lying between them. This TCR was sampled from a young man who received the YFV17D yellow fever vaccine. Sequencing was performed on PBMCs, taken 15 days after the yellow fever booster vaccination. The chain uses TRBV3-1 and TRBJ1-5; D is perhaps TRBD1 (5 bases). The CDR3 loop reads CASSQGGQGTGPQHF. The CDR3 region has the DNA TGTGCCAGCAGCCAAGGTGGGCAGGGTACCGGGCCCCAGCATTTT.